Reported below is one T cell receptor beta chain. This clonotype was counted at least ten times. Its specific antigen is unknown. Base qualities are missing; no much larger clone stands one base away. Hyperthyroidism patients were aged 18 to 65 years and newly diagnosed, with disease duration of less than 2 months. Patients with uncontrolled infections, other autoimmune diseases, pregnancy or lactation were excluded. Clinical symptoms, serum thyroxine and TRAb, thyroid ultrasound, and orbital computed tomography formed the basis for the diagnoses. For progressor patients, blood was drawn at the first diagnosis of hyperthyroidism, before any ophthalmopathy symptoms had appeared. PBMCs were separated from approximately 9.9 ml of fresh peripheral blood using Ficoll-Paque density gradient centrifugation. Patients classed as progressors first received a Graves' hyperthyroidism diagnosis and then went on to develop ophthalmopathy during follow-up. Total RNA was extracted with Trizol reagent, and quality was checked on an Agilent 2100 Bioanalyzer.

The TCR beta CDR3 regions were amplified from RNA transcripts. A first-round RT-PCR of the TCR CDR3 used the HTBI primer set with the Qiagen OneStep RT-PCR kit. The libraries were constructed in a second round of multiplex PCR and then size-selected and purified. The libraries were sequenced on an Illumina HiSeq2000 using paired-end 100 bp reads. The published analysis was carried out like this. SOAPnuke was used to process the raw data, with reads discarded if the reads contained adapters or uncalled bases, had a mean Phred below 15, or lacked an exact constant-primer or identifier match. COPE v1.2.5 was used to merge the high-quality paired reads, and each unique nucleotide sequence was defined as a clonotype. Clonotypes were aligned to IMGT TRBV, TRBD and TRBJ reference segments using MiTCR v1.1. The analysis included only V-J combinations with a frequency above 0.0001, which together covered more than 98% of the repertoires. A TCS score was defined as the ratio of F50 (clonal expansion) to E x V (chaos), with BLOSUM62-based TCRdist applied between CDR3 peptides within each V-J. Welch's t-statistics and random forest reduced 514 V-J features to 13, which were used in a naive Bayes classifier (R e1071). The public reads were quality trimmed at Q25 with fastp and then assembled into clones with MiXCR by TCRdb, keeping productive beta chains. Each entry merges the rows of one CDR3 protein and shows their most common DNA and genes. V and J calls and clone size were set by TCRdb, not the authors. In all, the sample holds approximately 620,000 distinct CDR3 sequences, and about 15% of those were seen once. Together, the top ten hold approximately 5.7% of the sample.

These data belong to a study of T cells in Graves' hyperthyroidism and ophthalmopathy (dated by TCRdb to about 2019). For context, the study as a whole: Peripheral blood samples were taken at initial diagnosis, before any treatment was given. According to the paper, TCR Vbeta CDR3 sequencing was carried out on some 140 peripheral blood samples, which came from around 43 ophthalmopathy, 75 to 80 hyperthyroidism and roughly 17 progressor patients. For training and testing, the 100 or so patients in the discovery cohort were randomly divided in a 7:3 ratio. Prospective prediction of ophthalmopathy was tested in an independent validation cohort consisting of some 20 hyperthyroidism patients and more than 15 patients who later progressed to ophthalmopathy. TCR V-J signatures able to tell the groups apart were searched for in a discovery cohort of 100 or so patients, of whom over 40 had Graves' ophthalmopathy and roughly 58 had stable Graves' hyperthyroidism. Thyroid tissue and blood T-cell repertoires from six Graves' hyperthyroidism patients were also compared in the study. After blood sampling, hyperthyroidism patients were treated with methimazole at a starting dose of 30 mg daily, and ophthalmopathy patients were treated with high-dose intravenous methylprednisolone.

Trimming accounts for 5 bases at V and 3 bases at J, while the number of junction bases matched to no gene is 6. From its cysteine to its phenylalanine, the CDR3 spans 15 amino acids. The kept DNA is CDR3 alone, 45 bases in frame from the first base. CDR1 and CDR2, per the germline V gene (reference sequence), are LNHDA and SQIVND. Summary of the overall study and its limitations: Sample size was not statistically predetermined, and blinding of investigators to group allocation was not performed. Most expanded thyroid clonotypes (frequency above 0.001) were also found in blood, which suggests that blood repertoires may mirror thyroid immune responses. In validation, the model predicted progression to ophthalmopathy with just under 71% sensitivity and around 72% specificity, a median of about 6 months before onset. A model built on a 13 V-J signature distinguished ophthalmopathy from stable hyperthyroidism, reaching 87.88% sensitivity and 81.08% specificity in cross-validation and 80%/75% in testing.

The sequence is built from TRBV19 and TRBJ2-7, and 11 junction bases match TRBD1. Sequenced sample: blood. The sequence came from a woman aged 25 to 39 with Graves' hyperthyroidism that later progressed to Graves' ophthalmopathy. The CDR3 region: CASSVTGTGGYEQYF. The sequenced DNA is TGTGCCAGTAGTGTGACCGGGACAGGGGGCTACGAGCAGTACTTC.